In this sample, the clone carrying this TCR beta chain turned up many times. This entry comes from a study of T-cell reconstitution after alpha-beta-depleted transplantation in children. Germline V lookup: CDR1 MNHNS, CDR2 SASEGT. With 6 bases removed from V and 2 bases from J, the gap between germline ends came to 21 bases. This CDR3 has 17 amino acids. Construction of the TCRbeta library involved unique molecular identifiers. Each CDR3 protein is one row after TCRdb ran MiXCR on the PCR reads. Of 65,000 to 85,000 distinct CDR3 sequences listed, under 13% are singletons. The clonotype was recovered from a boy younger than 18 with acute myeloid leukemia, due to receive a stem cell transplant. The material was PBMCs, obtained before TCRalphabeta/CD19-depleted stem cell transplant. The chain employs TRBV6-1 and TRBJ2-3, with D possibly being TRBD1 (6 bases). CDR3 sequence reads: CASSPTGPRTPTDTQYF. The CDR3 DNA reads TGTGCCAGCAGCCCAACAGGGCCCCGAACTCCCACAGATACGCAGTATTTT.